This T cell receptor beta chain was found in a study of technical replicates of blood from a few donors. The CDR3 extends over 16 amino acids. V was pared by 3 bases and J by 6 bases, with 8 bases of the junction left unmatched. CDR1 SGHRS and CDR2 YFSETQ come from the germline V gene. TCRdb keeps only in-frame clones here, not all; method: immunoSEQ multiplex PCR. The data hold 60,000 to 90,000 clones, with 95% to 98% observed a single time. The material sequenced was T cells isolated from PBMCs. The rearrangement joins TRBV5-1 to TRBJ1-6; 8 nucleotides align to TRBD1. The clonotype originates from a human donor in good health. The CDR3 bases are TGCGCCAGCAGCTCTTCAGGGGGCGGTGGTAATTCACCCCTCCACTTT. This encodes CASSSSGGGGNSPLHF.